This is a list of T cell receptor beta chains from one sample in a study of blood T cells in healthy people across ages. Each CDR3 protein is one row after TCRdb ran MiXCR on the 5' RACE reads. The table has 450,000 to 600,000 distinct CDR3 sequences, roughly a quarter seen once. The data were also submitted as part of a second study, on T cells of mothers and their children.

The sequenced sample was blood. The receptor source for this set is a boy between 2 and 10 years old in good health. The CDR3 runs from the conserved cysteine through the conserved F or W. A D gene is named only where the DNA matches it firmly. Some rows have no size entry. The others give once, few or many, or a class for an expanded clone.

D: .; V: TRBV20-1; size: few; J: TRBJ2-7; CDR3: CSARVPGRRGHEQYF; DNA: TGCAGTGCTAGAGTCCCGGGACGCCGGGGCCACGAGCAGTACTTC
D: .; V: TRBV9; size: .; J: TRBJ2-7; CDR3: CASSPRGGSSYEQYF; DNA: TGTGCCAGCAGCCCACGTGGGGGGTCATCCTACGAGCAGTACTTC
D: .; V: TRBV7-9; size: .; J: TRBJ2-5; CDR3: CASSLVAGAETQYF; DNA: TGTGCCAGCAGCTTAGTGGCAGGGGCAGAGACCCAGTACTTC
D: TRBD2; V: TRBV7-2; size: .; J: TRBJ2-1; CDR3: CVSSPLTSGRIIEQFF; DNA: TGTGTCAGCAGCCCCTTGACTAGCGGGAGAATTATTGAGCAGTTCTTC
D: TRBD1; V: TRBV20-1; size: once; J: TRBJ2-1; CDR3: CSAVPGQGANEQFF; DNA: TGCAGTGCTGTCCCGGGACAGGGGGCAAATGAGCAGTTCTTC
D: .; V: TRBV27; size: .; J: TRBJ1-4; CDR3: CASSPLSRGSEKLFF; DNA: TGTGCCAGCAGCCCCCTTTCCAGGGGAAGTGAAAAACTGTTTTTT
D: .; V: TRBV5-1; size: .; J: TRBJ2-1; CDR3: CTSSLAQGYNEQFF; DNA: TGCACCAGCAGCTTGGCCCAGGGGTACAATGAGCAGTTCTTC
D: TRBD1; V: TRBV2; size: .; J: TRBJ2-5; CDR3: CASRRRQGPETQYF; DNA: TGTGCCAGCAGGCGCCGACAGGGACCTGAGACCCAGTACTTC
D: .; V: TRBV18; size: few; J: TRBJ2-7; CDR3: CASSPGRGQYEQYF; DNA: TGTGCCAGCTCACCGGGGAGGGGGCAATACGAGCAGTACTTC
D: TRBD2; V: TRBV20-1; size: .; J: TRBJ2-7; CDR3: CSAGHGGAGEQYF; DNA: TGCAGTGCTGGACACGGGGGGGCCGGTGAGCAGTACTTC
D: TRBD2; V: TRBV20-1; size: .; J: TRBJ2-3; CDR3: CSALGLAGSTDTQYF; DNA: TGCAGTGCTCTTGGACTAGCGGGAAGCACAGATACGCAGTATTTT
D: .; V: TRBV6-7; size: few; J: TRBJ1-1; CDR3: CASRELPINTEAFF; DNA: TGTGCCAGCAGGGAGCTACCCATAAACACTGAAGCTTTCTTT
D: .; V: TRBV20-1; size: .; J: TRBJ1-2; CDR3: CSAGGGQERGYTF; DNA: TGCAGTGCTGGGGGTGGGCAAGAGCGGGGCTACACCTTC
D: .; V: TRBV6-6; size: .; J: TRBJ2-5; CDR3: CASSSRLYQETQYF; DNA: TGTGCCAGCAGTTCCCGACTGTACCAAGAGACCCAGTACTTC
D: TRBD1; V: TRBV6-2/TRBV6-3; size: .; J: TRBJ1-1; CDR3: CASRRDRDSNTEAFF; DNA: TGTGCCAGCCGGCGGGACAGAGATTCGAACACTGAAGCTTTCTTT
D: TRBD1; V: TRBV7-8; size: few; J: TRBJ2-7; CDR3: CASSFDLGDPFGTVPRSHEQYF; DNA: TGTGCCAGCAGCTTCGACCTCGGGGATCCATTTGGGACAGTCCCCCGGTCGCACGAGCAGTACTTC
D: .; V: TRBV7-2; size: few; J: TRBJ2-1; CDR3: CASSWDNEQFF; DNA: TGTGCCAGCAGCTGGGACAATGAGCAGTTCTTC
D: .; V: TRBV9; size: few; J: TRBJ2-1; CDR3: CASSVLDNEQFF; DNA: TGTGCCAGCAGCGTGCTCGACAATGAGCAGTTCTTC